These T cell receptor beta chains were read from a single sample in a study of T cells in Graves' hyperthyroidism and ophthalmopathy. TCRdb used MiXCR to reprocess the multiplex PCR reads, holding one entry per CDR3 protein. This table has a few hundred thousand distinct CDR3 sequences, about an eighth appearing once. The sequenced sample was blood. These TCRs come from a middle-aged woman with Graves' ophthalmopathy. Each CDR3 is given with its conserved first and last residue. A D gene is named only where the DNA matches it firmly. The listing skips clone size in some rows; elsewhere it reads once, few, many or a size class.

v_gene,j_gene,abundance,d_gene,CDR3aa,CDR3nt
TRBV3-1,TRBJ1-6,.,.,CASSQLGIRDSPLHF,TGTGCCAGCAGCCAACTGGGTATTCGAGATTCACCCCTCCACTTT
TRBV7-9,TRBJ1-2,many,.,CASSLNAGAAFGYTF,TGTGCCAGCAGCTTAAACGCGGGGGCAGCCTTTGGCTACACCTTC
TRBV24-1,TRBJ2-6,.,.,CATSGGTGANVLTF,TGTGCCACCAGTGGAGGGACTGGGGCCAACGTCCTGACTTTC
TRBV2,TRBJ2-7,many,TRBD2,CASKKGLAGATSYEQYF,TGTGCCAGCAAAAAGGGACTAGCGGGAGCAACCTCCTACGAGCAGTACTTC
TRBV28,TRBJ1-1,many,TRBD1,CASSFEGARTEAFF,TGTGCCAGCAGTTTCGAGGGGGCTAGGACTGAAGCTTTCTTT
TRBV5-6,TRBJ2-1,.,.,CASSVLQGAGYNEQFF,TGTGCCAGCAGCGTACTACAGGGAGCGGGGTACAATGAGCAGTTCTTC
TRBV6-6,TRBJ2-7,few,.,CASSYSRTQSSYEQYF,TGTGCCAGCAGTTACTCGAGGACCCAGAGCTCCTACGAGCAGTACTTC
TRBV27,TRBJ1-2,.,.,CASSLNGYRF,TGTGCCAGCAGTTTAAATGGCTACAGGTTT
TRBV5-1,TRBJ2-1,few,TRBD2,CASSLRAGRSYNEQFF,TGCGCCAGCAGCTTAAGAGCGGGGAGGTCCTACAATGAGCAGTTCTTC
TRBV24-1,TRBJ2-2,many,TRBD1,CATSDHGQANTGELFF,TGTGCCACCAGTGATCACGGACAGGCCAACACCGGGGAGCTGTTTTTT
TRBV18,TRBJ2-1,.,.,CASSPPRSRLGDEQFF,TGTGCCAGCTCACCACCCAGGTCGCGACTAGGAGATGAGCAGTTCTTC
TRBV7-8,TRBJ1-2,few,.,CASSKNSARGYGYTF,TGTGCCAGCAGCAAGAACAGCGCCCGGGGGTATGGCTACACCTTC
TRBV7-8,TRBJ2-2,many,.,CASSLVWQGNTGELFF,TGTGCCAGCAGCTTAGTTTGGCAGGGAAACACCGGGGAGCTGTTTTTT
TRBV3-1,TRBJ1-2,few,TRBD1,CASSHLWDRVVGYTF,TGTGCCAGCAGCCACCTCTGGGACAGGGTAGTCGGCTACACCTTC
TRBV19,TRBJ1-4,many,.,CASTGRPWMVEKLFF,TGTGCCAGTACAGGTCGGCCGTGGATGGTTGAAAAACTGTTTTTT
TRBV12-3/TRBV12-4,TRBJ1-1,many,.,CASSFSGVNTEAFF,TGTGCCAGCAGTTTTTCAGGGGTGAACACTGAAGCTTTCTTT
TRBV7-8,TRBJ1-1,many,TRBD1,CASRPGTGVTEAFF,TGTGCCAGCCGTCCCGGGACAGGGGTCACTGAAGCTTTCTTT
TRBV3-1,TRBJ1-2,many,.,CASSLKTGNSGYTF,TGTGCCAGCAGCCTCAAAACAGGGAATAGCGGCTACACCTTC
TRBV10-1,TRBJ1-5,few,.,CAIPGSGNQPQHF,TGCGCCATCCCGGGATCTGGCAATCAGCCCCAGCATTTT
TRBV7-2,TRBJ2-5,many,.,CASSWYREETQYF,TGTGCCAGCAGCTGGTACAGGGAAGAGACCCAGTACTTC
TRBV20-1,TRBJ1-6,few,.,CSARVGPQGGTPLHF,TGCAGTGCTAGGGTCGGTCCCCAGGGAGGGACACCCCTCCACTTT
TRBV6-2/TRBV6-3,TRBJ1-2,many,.,CASSYIVGHGYTF,TGTGCCAGCAGCTACATTGTGGGCCATGGCTACACCTTC
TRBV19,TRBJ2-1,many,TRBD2,CASSIVSGINEQFF,TGTGCCAGTAGTATCGTTAGCGGGATTAATGAGCAGTTCTTC
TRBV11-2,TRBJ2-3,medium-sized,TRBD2,CASSLWGEGHADTQYF,TGTGCCAGCAGCTTATGGGGGGAGGGCCACGCAGATACGCAGTATTTT
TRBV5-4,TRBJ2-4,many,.,CASSPDGQLLAKNIQYF,TGTGCCAGCAGCCCGGATGGACAGCTTCTAGCCAAAAACATTCAGTACTTC
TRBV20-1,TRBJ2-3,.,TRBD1,CSARTQWTGGTDTQYF,TGCAGTGCTAGAACCCAATGGACAGGGGGAACAGATACGCAGTATTTT
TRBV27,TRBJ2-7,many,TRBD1,CASSQRTGVTYEQYF,TGTGCCAGCAGTCAACGGACAGGGGTCACCTACGAGCAGTACTTC
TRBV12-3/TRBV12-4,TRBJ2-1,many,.,CASSLKAGLPQFF,TGTGCCAGCAGTTTAAAGGCGGGGCTGCCGCAGTTCTTC
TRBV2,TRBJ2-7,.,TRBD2,CASKGGGTSEQYF,TGTGCCAGCAAGGGCGGGGGAACTAGCGAGCAGTACTTC
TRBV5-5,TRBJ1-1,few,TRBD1,CASSSGQLIMNTEAFF,TGTGCCAGCAGCTCGGGACAGCTAATCATGAACACTGAAGCTTTCTTT
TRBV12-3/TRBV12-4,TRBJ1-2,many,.,CASSRGLLGDYGYTF,TGTGCCAGCAGCCGGGGACTCCTGGGGGACTATGGCTACACCTTC
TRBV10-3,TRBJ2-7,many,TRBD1,CAISGSGTGVQQYF,TGTGCCATCAGTGGCTCGGGGACAGGGGTTCAGCAGTACTTC
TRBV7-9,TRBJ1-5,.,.,CASSKDRPGRQPQHF,TGTGCCAGCAGCAAAGACAGGCCGGGGCGACAGCCCCAGCATTTT
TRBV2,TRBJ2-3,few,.,CASGLKGADTQYF,TGTGCCAGCGGTTTAAAGGGGGCAGATACGCAGTATTTT
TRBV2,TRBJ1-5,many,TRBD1,CASSESPGQEQPQHF,TGTGCCAGCAGTGAATCGCCGGGACAGGAACAGCCCCAGCATTTT
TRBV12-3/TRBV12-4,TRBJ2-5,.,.,CASSDWNGSYETQYF,TGTGCCAGCAGTGACTGGAACGGGAGTTATGAGACCCAGTACTTC
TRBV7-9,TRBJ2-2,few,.,CASSSLTANTGELFF,TGTGCCAGCAGCTCACTGACTGCGAACACCGGGGAGCTGTTTTTT